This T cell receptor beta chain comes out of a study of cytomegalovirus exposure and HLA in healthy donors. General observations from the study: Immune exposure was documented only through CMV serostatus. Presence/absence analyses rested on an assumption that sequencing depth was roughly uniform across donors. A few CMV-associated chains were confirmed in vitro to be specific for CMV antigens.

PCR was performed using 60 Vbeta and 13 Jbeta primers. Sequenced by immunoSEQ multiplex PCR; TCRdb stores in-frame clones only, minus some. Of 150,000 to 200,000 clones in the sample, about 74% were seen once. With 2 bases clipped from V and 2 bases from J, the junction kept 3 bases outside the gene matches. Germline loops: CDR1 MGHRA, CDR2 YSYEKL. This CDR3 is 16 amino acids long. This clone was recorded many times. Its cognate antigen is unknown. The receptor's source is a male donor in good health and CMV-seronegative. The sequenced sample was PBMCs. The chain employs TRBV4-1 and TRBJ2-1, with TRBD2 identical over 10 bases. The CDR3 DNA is TGCGCCAGCAGCCAAAGACTAGCGGGCACCTACAATGAGCAGTTCTTC. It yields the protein CASSQRLAGTYNEQFF.